A single sample is the source of the 18 T cell receptor beta chains below, sequenced in a study of blood T cell repertoires in COVID-19. Repertoires were generated with immunoSEQ multiplex PCR, while TCRdb's copy carries only in-frame clones and drops some. The sample includes approximately 170,000 clones, around four fifths of them seen just once. Sequenced sample: peripheral blood. The receptors were gathered from a woman aged 70-85 years with COVID-19, enrolled during active disease.

The chain carries TRBV6-2 or TRBV6-3 and TRBJ2-3; no reliable D call. The V gene lost 2 bases and the J gene lost 2 bases, with 11 bases spanning the gap. Germline V lookup: CDR1 MNHEY, CDR2 SVGEGT. This CDR3 contains 15 residues. The CDR3 spells CASSYQLVATDTQYF. In DNA form, the CDR3 reads TGTGCCAGCAGTTACCAGCTAGTGGCCACAGATACGCAGTATTTT.

This clone was picked up one time. The chain has TRBV2 and TRBJ2-2; TRBD1 is a possible D gene (5 bases). The CDR3 length is 16 residues. The ends were cut back, 7 bases at V and 0 bases at J, with 15 bases in the middle. Looked up from germline, CDR1 is SNHLY and CDR2 is FYNNEI. The CDR3 DNA follows: TGTGCCAGCAAGCAAGGGGCAAACGCGAACACCGGGGAGCTGTTTTTT. Protein sequence: CASKQGANANTGELFF.

The V and J genes are TRBV6-5 and TRBJ1-5, with 9 positions matching TRBD1. V lost 7 bases to trimming and J lost 6 bases; unmatched junction nucleotides: 7. This CDR3 contains 14 residues. Germline loops: CDR1 MNHEY, CDR2 SVGAGI. CDR3 DNA: TGTGCCAGCACCGACAGGGGGAAGGTTCAGCCCCAGCATTTT. Protein product: CASTDRGKVQPQHF.

This clone has only a few counts. The genes are TRBV28 and TRBJ1-2; weak D call: TRBD1 (5 bases). This CDR3 comprises 15 residues. Germline values: CDR1 MDHEN, CDR2 SYDVKM. Trimming took 4 bases from V and 4 from J, leaving 16 bases between them. DNA of the CDR3: TGTGCCAGCAGTTCCCCCGGGGGGGTTCCCTATGGCTACACCTTC. Protein: CASSSPGGVPYGYTF.

Concerning this clone: Other nucleotide sequences from this sample produce the same CDR3. V gene TRBV28 combines with J gene TRBJ1-3; possibly TRBD1 for D (5 bases). Between the trimmed V and J ends, which lost 5 bases and 4 bases, there was a span of 15 bases. The CDR3 length is 15 residues. Germline loops: CDR1 MDHEN, CDR2 SYDVKM. DNA of the CDR3: TGTGCCAGCAGTCCTTTGGGGCAAGGCGGAAACACCATATATTTT. This sequence encodes CASSPLGQGGNTIYF.

CDR3 in amino acids: CASSTRQGNEQYF. In DNA, the CDR3 is TGTGCCAGTAGTACCCGACAGGGGAACGAGCAGTACTTC. The chain employs TRBV19 and TRBJ2-7, with 8 bases that match TRBD1. Germline CDR1 and CDR2: LNHDA and SQIVND (reference sequence). Losses at the gene ends were 4 bases for V and 5 bases for J; bases not matched to a gene: 4. CDR3 size: 13 residues.

The J gene is TRBJ1-5, the V gene TRBV5-1; perhaps TRBD1 as D (5 bases). The CDR3 consists of 14 residues. In germline, CDR1 is SGHRS, CDR2 YFSETQ. Trimming pared 0 bases from V and 3 bases from J, leaving 7 bases between. As DNA, the CDR3 is TGCGCCAGCAGCTTGGATGGGGCCAATCAGCCCCAGCATTTT. This gives the protein CASSLDGANQPQHF. Full variable domain (remainder filled in from reference TRBV5-1 and TRBJ1-5): KAGVTQTPRYLIKTRGQQVTLSCSPISGHRSVSWYQQTPGQGLQFLFEYFSETQRNKGNFPGRFSGRQFSNSRSEMNVSTLELGDSALYLCASSLDGANQPQHFGDGTRLSIL.

V is TRBV29-1 and J is TRBJ2-1; 10 nucleotides line up with TRBD2. Trimming removed 1 base from V and 8 bases from J; junction bases left unmatched: 8. Germline V gene sequence: CDR1 SQVTM, CDR2 ANQGSEA. CDR3 length: 15 residues. DNA for the CDR3: TGCAGCGTTGAAGTCCCTAGCGGGAGAAAGTATGAGCAGTTCTTC. Protein sequence: CSVEVPSGRKYEQFF.

The chain is built from TRBV5-1 and TRBJ2-1; 15 bases are shared with TRBD2. CDR3 size: 18 residues. Germline V gene sequence: CDR1 SGHRS, CDR2 YFSETQ. V shed 4 bases and J 8 bases; nucleotides not matched to a gene: 13. CDR3 residues: CASSGGRGLAGGFDEQFF. The CDR3, as DNA: TGCGCCAGCAGCGGAGGAAGGGGACTAGCGGGGGGCTTTGATGAGCAGTTCTTC.

This rearrangement joins TRBV20-1 to TRBJ1-2; perhaps TRBD1 as D (6 bases). This CDR3 is 15 amino acids long. Trimming stripped 3 bases from V and 2 bases from J, with 16 bases between. Germline V gene sequence: CDR1 DFQATT, CDR2 SNEGSKA (reference sequence). CDR3 residues: CSASSHRTDNYGYTF. CDR3 bases: TGCAGTGCTAGTTCACATAGGACAGACAACTATGGCTACACCTTC.

The chain couples TRBV4-1 to TRBJ1-1; weak D call: TRBD1 (5 bases). Per the germline V gene, CDR1 is MGHRA and CDR2 is YSYEKL. The CDR3 runs 14 residues. V dropped 2 bases and J dropped 5 bases, with 12 bases sitting between them. Written as DNA, the CDR3 is TGCGCCAGCAGCCAATCAAAGGGGAGGACTGAAGCTTTCTTT. Translating gives CASSQSKGRTEAFF.

The V and J genes are TRBV7-2 and TRBJ1-5; D is possibly TRBD1 (5 bases). This CDR3 has 14 residues. CDR1 and CDR2 (germline): SGHTA, FQGNSA. Trimming cost V 5 bases and J 4 bases, with 12 bases left between them. Here the CDR3 DNA reads TGTGCCAGCAGCCCCCTCGGGGGGAATCAGCCCCAGCATTTT. Its translation is CASSPLGGNQPQHF. Combining the CDR3 with reference TRBV7-2 and TRBJ1-5 gives the whole variable domain GAGVSQSPSNKVTEKGKDVELRCDPISGHTALYWYRQSLGQGLEFLIYFQGNSAPDKSGLPSDRFSAERTGGSVSTLTIQRTQQEDSAVYLCASSPLGGNQPQHFGDGTRLSIL.

The chain combines TRBV10-1 with TRBJ2-3; D not certain. The V and J ends lost 0 bases and 2 bases respectively, with 6 bases between them. The CDR3 has 14 residues. CDR1 and CDR2 (germline): WNHNN, SYGVQD (reference sequence). The CDR3 loop reads CASSESAVTDTQYF. CDR3 sequence (DNA): TGCGCCAGCAGTGAGTCGGCAGTCACAGATACGCAGTATTTT.

The rearrangement uses TRBV5-1 and TRBJ1-6, with unresolved D. The CDR3 is 14 amino acids. The germline gives CDR1 SGHRS, CDR2 YFSETQ. Deletions cut 2 bases from V and 10 bases from J, with 13 bases between. The CDR3, as DNA: TGCGCCAGCAGCTTCGGGGATGTCGAATCACCCCTCCACTTT. It translates to CASSFGDVESPLHF.

The chain has TRBV3-1 (or the pseudogene TRBV3-2) and TRBJ2-1; 9 bases are shared with TRBD1. The CDR3 length is 17 residues. V trimming: 2 bases; J trimming: 8 bases; junction bases outside the gene matches: 13. CDR1 is LGHDT, CDR2 YNNKEL, per germline (reference sequence). The CDR3 region is CASSQHTGTGLADEQFF. The CDR3 nucleotides read TGTGCCAGCAGCCAACATACCGGGACAGGGCTCGCCGATGAGCAGTTCTTC.

V is TRBV5-1 and J is TRBJ2-2, with TRBD1 matching 7 bases. This CDR3 has 15 residues. J gave up 5 bases and V 1 base, and 5 bases lay outside the gene matches. CDR1 is SGHRS, CDR2 YFSETQ, per germline. CDR3 in DNA: TGCGCCAGCAGCTTGAAACAGGGGTTAACCGGGGAGCTGTTTTTT. It codes for CASSLKQGLTGELFF. Combining the CDR3 with reference TRBV5-1 and TRBJ2-2 gives the whole variable domain KAGVTQTPRYLIKTRGQQVTLSCSPISGHRSVSWYQQTPGQGLQFLFEYFSETQRNKGNFPGRFSGRQFSNSRSEMNVSTLELGDSALYLCASSLKQGLTGELFFGEGSRLTVL.

The CDR3 protein is CASTGRERGTGELFF. Here the CDR3 DNA reads TGTGCCAGCACCGGGCGGGAGCGGGGGACCGGGGAGCTGTTTTTT. This chain connects TRBV27 to TRBJ2-2; TRBD2 matches at 8 bases. The CDR3 extends over 15 amino acids. Germline values: CDR1 MNHEY, CDR2 SMNVEV (reference sequence). V was pared by 7 bases and J by 5 bases, with 9 bases of the junction left unmatched.

The chain has TRBV28 and TRBJ2-1; 7 bases are a match to TRBD2. Germline CDR1 is MDHEN and CDR2 is SYDVKM. V was pared by 3 bases and J by 7 bases, with 9 bases of the junction left unmatched. The length of the CDR3 is 15 residues. The CDR3 spells CASSLTGRGTNEQFF. The CDR3 DNA reads as TGTGCCAGCAGTTTGACGGGGAGGGGTACGAATGAGCAGTTCTTC.